This T cell receptor beta chain emerged from a study of PD-1 blockade in classical Hodgkin lymphoma. Whole-study context: Patients were dosed intravenously with nivolumab at 3 mg/kg every 2 weeks.

Every patient was affected by relapse after autologous stem cell transplantation, while exposure to brentuximab vedotin was not uniform. V was pared by 4 bases and J by 2 bases, with 14 bases between. Germline V gene lookup returns CDR1 SGHRS and CDR2 YFSETQ. The CDR3 sequence is 15 residues long. Clones were sequenced by immunoSEQ multiplex PCR, and TCRdb holds only the in-frame ones, with some missing. This sample has about 97,000 clones, with 65% to 85% found just once. The sample in question was peripheral blood mononuclear cells (PBMCs), obtained at baseline. The sequence was collected from a human donor with classical Hodgkin lymphoma. The V call is TRBV5-1, the J call TRBJ2-3, with D possibly called TRBD1 or TRBD2 (5 bases each). This CDR3 reads CASSRDADFTDTQYF. In DNA, the CDR3 is TGCGCCAGCAGCAGGGACGCTGATTTCACAGATACGCAGTATTTT. Variable domain in full (rest from reference TRBV5-1 and TRBJ2-3): KAGVTQTPRYLIKTRGQQVTLSCSPISGHRSVSWYQQTPGQGLQFLFEYFSETQRNKGNFPGRFSGRQFSNSRSEMNVSTLELGDSALYLCASSRDADFTDTQYFGPGTRLTVL.